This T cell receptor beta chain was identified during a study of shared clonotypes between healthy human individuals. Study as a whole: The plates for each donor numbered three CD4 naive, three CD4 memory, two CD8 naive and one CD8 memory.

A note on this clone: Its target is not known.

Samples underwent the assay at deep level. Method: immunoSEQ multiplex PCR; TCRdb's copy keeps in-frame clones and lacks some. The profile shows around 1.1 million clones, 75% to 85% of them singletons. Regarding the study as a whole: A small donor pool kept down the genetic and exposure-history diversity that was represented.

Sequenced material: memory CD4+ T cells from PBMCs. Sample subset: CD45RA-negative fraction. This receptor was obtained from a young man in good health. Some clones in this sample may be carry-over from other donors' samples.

The CDR3 DNA follows: TGTGCCAGTAGTGACCACAGGGGGGTCGGGGAGCTGTTTTTT. The encoded protein is CASSDHRGVGELFF. The chain links TRBV19 to TRBJ2-2, with 8 positions matching TRBD1. This CDR3 region has 14 residues. With V trimmed by 5 bases and J by 7 bases, 6 bases remained unmatched. Germline loops: CDR1 LNHDA, CDR2 SQIVND (reference sequence). The complete variable domain, with remaining parts taken from reference TRBV19 and TRBJ2-2, reads DGGITQSPKYLFRKEGQNVTLSCEQNLNHDAMYWYRQDPGQGLRLIYYSQIVNDFQKGDIAEGYSVSREKKESFPLTVTSAQKNPTAFYLCASSDHRGVGELFFGEGSRLTVL.